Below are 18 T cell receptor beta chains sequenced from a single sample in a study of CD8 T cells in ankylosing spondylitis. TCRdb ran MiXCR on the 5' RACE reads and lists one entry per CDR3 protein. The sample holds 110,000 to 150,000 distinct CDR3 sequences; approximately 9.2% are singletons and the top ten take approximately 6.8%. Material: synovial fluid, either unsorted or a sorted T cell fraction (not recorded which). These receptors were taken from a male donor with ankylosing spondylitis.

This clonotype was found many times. CDR3 amino acids: CASSLRDSIEQYF. The CDR3 DNA reads TGTGCCAGCAGCCTCCGGGACAGCATCGAGCAGTACTTC. The chain joins TRBV7-2 to TRBJ2-7; 7 bases line up with TRBD1. Germline CDR1 and CDR2: SGHTA and FQGNSA. The trim removed 5 bases at V and 6 bases at J, leaving 7 bases unmatched. The CDR3 is 13 residues long.

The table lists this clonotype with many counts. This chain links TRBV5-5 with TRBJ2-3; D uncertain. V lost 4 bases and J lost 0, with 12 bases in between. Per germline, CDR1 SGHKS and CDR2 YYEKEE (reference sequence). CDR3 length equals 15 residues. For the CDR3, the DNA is TGTGCCAGCAGCCGCCGGAGCGCCAGCACAGATACGCAGTATTTT. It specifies CASSRRSASTDTQYF.

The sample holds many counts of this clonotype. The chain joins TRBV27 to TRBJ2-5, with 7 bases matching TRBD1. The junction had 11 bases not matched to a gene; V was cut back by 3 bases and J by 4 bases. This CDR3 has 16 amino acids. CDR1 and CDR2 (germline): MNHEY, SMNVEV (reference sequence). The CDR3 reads CASSFNRGSYAETQYF. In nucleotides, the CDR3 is TGTGCCAGCAGTTTCAACAGGGGAAGTTATGCAGAGACCCAGTACTTC.

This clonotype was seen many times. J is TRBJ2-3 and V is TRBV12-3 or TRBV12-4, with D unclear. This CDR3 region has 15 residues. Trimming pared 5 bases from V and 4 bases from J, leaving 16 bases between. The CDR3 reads CASSPRPASADTQYF. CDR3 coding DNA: TGTGCCAGCAGTCCCCGCCCGGCCTCCGCAGATACGCAGTATTTT.

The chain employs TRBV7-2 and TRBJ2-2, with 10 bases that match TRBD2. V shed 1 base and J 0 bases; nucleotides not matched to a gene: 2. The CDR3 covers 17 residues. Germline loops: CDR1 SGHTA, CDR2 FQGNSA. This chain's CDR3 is CASSLGLAGSNTGELFF. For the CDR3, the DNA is TGTGCCAGCAGCTTAGGACTAGCGGGTTCGAACACCGGGGAGCTGTTTTTT.

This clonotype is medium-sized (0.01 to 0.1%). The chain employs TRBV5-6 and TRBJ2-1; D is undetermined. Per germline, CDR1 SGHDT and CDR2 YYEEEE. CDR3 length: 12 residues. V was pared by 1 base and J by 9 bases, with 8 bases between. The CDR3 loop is CASSLRRAEQFF. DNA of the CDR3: TGTGCCAGCAGCTTGAGACGGGCTGAGCAGTTCTTC.

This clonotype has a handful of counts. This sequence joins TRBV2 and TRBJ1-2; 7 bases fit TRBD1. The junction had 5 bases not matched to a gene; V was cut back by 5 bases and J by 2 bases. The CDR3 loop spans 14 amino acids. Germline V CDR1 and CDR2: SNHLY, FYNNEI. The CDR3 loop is CASSRTGLNYGYTF. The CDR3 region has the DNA TGTGCCAGCAGTCGGACAGGTCTCAACTATGGCTACACCTTC.

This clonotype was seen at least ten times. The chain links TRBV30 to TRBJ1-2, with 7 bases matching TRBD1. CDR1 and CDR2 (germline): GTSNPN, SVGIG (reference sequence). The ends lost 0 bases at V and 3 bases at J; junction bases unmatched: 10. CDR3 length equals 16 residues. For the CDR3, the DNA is TGTGCCTGGAGTGTACGTAGAAGGGGGCGATACTATGGCTACACCTTC. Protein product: CAWSVRRRGRYYGYTF.

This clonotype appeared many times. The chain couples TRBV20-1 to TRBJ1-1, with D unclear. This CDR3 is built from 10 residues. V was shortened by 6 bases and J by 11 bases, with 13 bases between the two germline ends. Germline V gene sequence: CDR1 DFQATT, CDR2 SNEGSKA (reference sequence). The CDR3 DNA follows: TGCAGTGCCCCTGATGGAGTGGCTTTCTTT. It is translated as CSAPDGVAFF.

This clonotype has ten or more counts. Written as DNA, the CDR3 is TGTGCCAGCAGCTCCCCCCCGGGAAGGACGGATGGCTACACCTTC. Protein product: CASSSPPGRTDGYTF. This sequence joins TRBV7-2 and TRBJ1-2; D not certain. V was pared by 4 bases and J by 6 bases, with 18 bases between. The CDR3 extends over 15 amino acids. CDR1 SGHTA and CDR2 FQGNSA come from the germline V gene.

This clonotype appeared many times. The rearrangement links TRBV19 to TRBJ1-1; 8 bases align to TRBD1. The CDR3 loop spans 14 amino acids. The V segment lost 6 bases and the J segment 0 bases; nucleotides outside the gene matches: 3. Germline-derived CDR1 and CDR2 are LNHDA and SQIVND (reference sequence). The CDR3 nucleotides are TGTGCCAGTAGCTGGACAGGGTTGAACACTGAAGCTTTCTTT. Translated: CASSWTGLNTEAFF.

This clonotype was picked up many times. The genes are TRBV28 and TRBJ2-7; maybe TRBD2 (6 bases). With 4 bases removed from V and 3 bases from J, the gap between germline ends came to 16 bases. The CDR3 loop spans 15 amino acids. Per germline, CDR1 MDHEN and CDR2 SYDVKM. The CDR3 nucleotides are TGTGCCAGCAGTTCTGCCACTGGAGGGAACTACGAGCAGTACTTC. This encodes CASSSATGGNYEQYF.

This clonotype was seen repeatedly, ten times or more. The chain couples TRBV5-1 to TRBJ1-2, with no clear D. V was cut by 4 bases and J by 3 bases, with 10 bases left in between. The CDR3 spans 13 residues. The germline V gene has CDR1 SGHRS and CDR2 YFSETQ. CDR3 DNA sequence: TGCGCCAGCAGCCCCATACCCCACTATGGCTACACCTTC. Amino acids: CASSPIPHYGYTF.

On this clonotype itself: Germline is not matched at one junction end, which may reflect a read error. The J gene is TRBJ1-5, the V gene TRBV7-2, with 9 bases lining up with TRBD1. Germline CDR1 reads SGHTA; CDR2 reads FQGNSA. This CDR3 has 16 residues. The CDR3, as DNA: TGTGACAGCAGTACCGGGACAGGGAGTATCAATCAGCCCCAGCATTTT. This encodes CDSSTGTGSINQPQHF.

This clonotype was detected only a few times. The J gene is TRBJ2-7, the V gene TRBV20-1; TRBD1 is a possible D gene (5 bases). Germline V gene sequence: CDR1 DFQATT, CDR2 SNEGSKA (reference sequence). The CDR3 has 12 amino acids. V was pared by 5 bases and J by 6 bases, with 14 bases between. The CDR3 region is CSAAGRIAEQYF. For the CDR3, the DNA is TGCAGTGCTGCAGGGCGTATCGCCGAGCAGTACTTC.

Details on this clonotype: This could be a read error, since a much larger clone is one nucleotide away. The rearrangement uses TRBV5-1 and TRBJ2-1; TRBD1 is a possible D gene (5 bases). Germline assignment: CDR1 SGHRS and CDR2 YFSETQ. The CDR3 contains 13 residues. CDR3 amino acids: CASSWQGYNEQLF. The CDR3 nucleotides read TGCGCCAGCAGCTGGCAGGGATACAATGAGCAGTTATTC.

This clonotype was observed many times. The CDR3 sequence: CSAAKGFEAFF. The CDR3 DNA is TGCAGTGCCGCGAAGGGCTTTGAAGCTTTCTTT. This chain uses TRBV20-1 with TRBJ1-1; no firm D call. This CDR3 is 11 amino acids long. Germline CDR1 reads DFQATT; CDR2 reads SNEGSKA (reference sequence). The V gene lost 6 bases and the J gene lost 7 bases, with 12 bases spanning the gap.

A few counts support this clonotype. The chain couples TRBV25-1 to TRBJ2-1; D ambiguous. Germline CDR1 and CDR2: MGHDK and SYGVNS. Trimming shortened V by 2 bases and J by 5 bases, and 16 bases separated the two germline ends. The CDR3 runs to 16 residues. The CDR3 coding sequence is TGTGCCAGCAGTGAAATAAAGGCCGACTTAAACAATGAGCAGTTCTTC. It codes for CASSEIKADLNNEQFF.